This T cell receptor (beta chain) derives from a study of T cells in Graves' hyperthyroidism and ophthalmopathy. What was amplified from RNA transcripts were TCR beta CDR3 regions. The HTBI primer set was used in a first-round RT-PCR of the TCR CDR3. MiXCR was run by TCRdb on the multiplex PCR reads, yielding one entry per CDR3 protein. This sample has about 92,000 distinct CDR3 sequences; about 51% occur once, and the top ten carry 25% to 30%. The CDR3 contains 13 residues. Germline values: CDR1 SGHTA, CDR2 FQGNSA. With 5 bases clipped from V and 4 bases from J, the junction kept 4 bases outside the gene matches.

This sequence joins TRBV7-2 and TRBJ2-7; 8 positions match TRBD2. The receptor's source is a woman aged 40 to 50 with Graves' hyperthyroidism. Sequenced sample: blood. The CDR3 protein is CASSQSGSYEQYF. CDR3 DNA: TGTGCCAGCAGCCAGAGCGGGAGTTACGAGCAGTACTTC.